The clone carrying this T cell receptor beta chain was recorded once. Per the original data handling: Reference gene primer amplification gave estimated nucleated cell counts. Produced via immunoSEQ multiplex PCR; TCRdb's table is partial and in-frame only. The V and J calls and the clone size are those of that table, but D and trimming were determined from the DNA. The sample lists hundreds of thousands of clones, 88% occurring once. These data originate in a study of blood T cell repertoires in COVID-19. Unmatched junction bases numbered 4, after V lost 2 bases and J lost 2 bases. The germline V gene encodes CDR1 KGHSH and CDR2 LQKENI. The CDR3 covers 15 residues.

V and J are TRBV18 and TRBJ2-7, with 9 bases lining up with TRBD2. Sequencing was done on a sample of PBMCs or T cells enriched from blood (not recorded which). This TCR derives from a middle-aged woman with acute COVID-19. Written as DNA, the CDR3 is TGTGCCAGCTCACCAGCGGGCGGGGGGGCCTACGAGCAGTACTTC. Amino acids: CASSPAGGGAYEQYF.